Following are 7 T cell receptor beta chains from one sample sequenced in a study of control samples from healthy donors and cancer patients. Libraries were prepared by immunoSEQ multiplex PCR; TCRdb keeps only in-frame clonotypes and omits some of them. The table includes about 180,000 clones, 80% to 95% detected once. The specimen was blood. The receptors here all came from a woman in her thirties or forties in good health.

The chain is built from TRBV7-8 and TRBJ2-3; 8 bases are shared with TRBD2. Germline CDR1 reads SGHVS; CDR2 reads FQNEAQ. With V trimmed by 4 bases and J by 5 bases, 8 bases remained unmatched. This CDR3 contains 15 residues. This CDR3 is CASSSGLARGDTQYF. The CDR3 DNA reads TGTGCCAGCAGCTCAGGACTAGCTAGGGGAGATACGCAGTATTTT.

The gene calls are TRBV20-1 and TRBJ1-1, with 7 bases fitting TRBD1. The CDR3 length is 15 residues. V was clipped by 3 bases and J by 1 base; unmatched bases: 8. Germline V gene data show CDR1 as DFQATT and CDR2 as SNEGSKA (reference sequence). CDR3 DNA: TGCAGTGCTAGTAGCCCGGGACAGAGGAACACTGAAGCTTTCTTT. It translates to CSASSPGQRNTEAFF.

Only one count was recorded for this clone. The V call is TRBV5-1, the J call TRBJ1-2; D gene ambiguous. The V and J ends lost 0 bases and 14 bases respectively, with 14 bases between them. The CDR3 is made up of 12 amino acids. Germline CDR1 reads SGHRS; CDR2 reads YFSETQ. CDR3 protein: CASSLEAGAKTF. The CDR3 DNA follows: TGCGCCAGCAGCTTGGAGGCGGGAGCCAAAACCTTC. Complete variable domain (other parts from reference TRBV5-1 and TRBJ1-2): KAGVTQTPRYLIKTRGQQVTLSCSPISGHRSVSWYQQTPGQGLQFLFEYFSETQRNKGNFPGRFSGRQFSNSRSEMNVSTLELGDSALYLCASSLEAGAKTFGSGTRLTVV.

This sequence joins TRBV28 and TRBJ1-1; D gene ambiguous. The CDR3 totals 15 residues. Germline lookup yields CDR1 MDHEN and CDR2 SYDVKM. Trimming took 5 bases from V and 6 from J, leaving 19 bases between them. CDR3 in amino acids: CASSPRRWEASEAFF. In nucleotides, the CDR3 is TGTGCCAGCAGTCCACGGAGGTGGGAGGCATCTGAAGCTTTCTTT.

There are a few counts of this clone. The V call is TRBV11-2, the J call TRBJ1-6; a possible D gene is TRBD1 (6 bases). V was shortened by 5 bases and J by 7 bases, with 15 bases between the two germline ends. CDR1 is SGHAT and CDR2 is FQNNGV in the germline V gene. This CDR3 contains 15 residues. The CDR3 spells CASSTPQGKNSPLHF. In DNA form, the CDR3 reads TGTGCCAGCAGCACCCCGCAGGGGAAGAATTCACCCCTCCACTTT.

This chain links TRBV27 with TRBJ1-2; tentatively, D is TRBD1 (6 bases). V was pared by 5 bases and J by 7 bases, with 17 bases between. Per the germline V gene, CDR1 is MNHEY and CDR2 is SMNVEV (reference sequence). CDR3 length: 14 amino acids. CDR3 in amino acids: CASSPTGWGGGYTF. DNA of the CDR3: TGTGCCAGCAGTCCGACAGGTTGGGGTGGTGGCTACACCTTC.

V is TRBV12-3 or TRBV12-4 and J is TRBJ1-2, with D perhaps matching TRBD1 (6 bases). The V and J ends lost 2 bases and 4 bases respectively, with 8 bases between them. The CDR3 is made up of 13 amino acids. In DNA, the CDR3 is TGTGCCAGCAGTTTAAGGGACACCTATGGCTACACCTTC. Encoded protein: CASSLRDTYGYTF.